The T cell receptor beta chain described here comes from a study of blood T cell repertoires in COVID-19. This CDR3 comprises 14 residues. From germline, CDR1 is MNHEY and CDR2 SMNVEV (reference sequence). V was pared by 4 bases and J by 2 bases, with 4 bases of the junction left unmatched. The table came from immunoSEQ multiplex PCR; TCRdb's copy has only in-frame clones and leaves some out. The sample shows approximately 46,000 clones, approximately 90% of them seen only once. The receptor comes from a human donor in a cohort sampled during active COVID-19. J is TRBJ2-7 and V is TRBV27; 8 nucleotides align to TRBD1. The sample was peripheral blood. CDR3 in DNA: TGTGCCAGCAGTTCTGGGACAGGACCCTACGAGCAGTACTTC. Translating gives CASSSGTGPYEQYF.